The sequence of this TCR beta chain was determined in a study of lymphopenia after photon versus proton radiotherapy. Whole-study results and caveats: After the lymphocyte nadir, photon-treated repertoires showed oligoclonal expansion, especially of CD8+ Temra cells.

V was trimmed by 4 bases and J by 4 bases, leaving 13 bases between them. This CDR3 region has 14 residues. For this clone: The antigen remains unidentified.

Using immunoSEQ multiplex PCR, the repertoire was profiled, and TCRdb retains in-frame clones only, with some absent. The profile shows over 55,000 clones, about nine tenths of them singletons. The sequence derives from an older man with esophageal cancer. Sequenced here: peripheral blood, sampled from a patient treated with proton-based radiotherapy. The rearrangement links TRBV23-1 to TRBJ1-2; a weak D match, TRBD1 (6 bases). TRBV23-1 is noted as an ORF with a role that remains uncertain. The CDR3 sequence: CASSPTDSPYGYTF. For the CDR3, the DNA is TGCGCCAGCAGTCCGACGGACAGCCCCTATGGCTACACCTTC.